A selection of T cell receptor beta chains follows, all from one sample in a study of blood T cell repertoires in COVID-19. Method: immunoSEQ multiplex PCR; TCRdb's copy keeps in-frame clones and lacks some. The table lists 450,000 to 500,000 clones, about nine tenths of them singletons, with 0.65% to 0.9% in the top ten. What was sequenced was PBMCs or T cells enriched from blood (not recorded which). These receptors all come from a woman younger than 30 who had recovered from COVID-19. The CDR3 runs from the conserved cysteine through the conserved F or W. D genes are given only for firm matches. Clone size, where shown, is once, few, many, or a class for clones that have expanded.

V gene: TRBV28
J gene: TRBJ2-1
clone size: NA
D gene: NA
CDR3 DNA: TGTGCCAGCAGATTGGGTCTTCAGGCCGGCCCTTCCTACAATGAGCAGTTCTTC
CDR3 protein: CASRLGLQAGPSYNEQFF

V gene: TRBV5-6
J gene: TRBJ1-1
clone size: NA
D gene: TRBD1
CDR3 DNA: TGTGCCAGCAGCTCTCGACAGGGAACTGAAGCTTTCTTT
CDR3 protein: CASSSRQGTEAFF

V gene: TRBV5-5
J gene: TRBJ1-5
clone size: NA
D gene: TRBD1
CDR3 DNA: TGTGCCAGCAGCTGGGACAGGGAGAGTCAGCCCCAGCATTTT
CDR3 protein: CASSWDRESQPQHF

V gene: TRBV4-1
J gene: TRBJ2-3
clone size: NA
D gene: TRBD1
CDR3 DNA: TGCGCCAGCAGCCAAGTAGTTTCCGGGACAGAGATCACAGATACGCAGTATTTT
CDR3 protein: CASSQVVSGTEITDTQYF

V gene: TRBV5-1
J gene: TRBJ1-1
clone size: NA
D gene: TRBD1
CDR3 DNA: TGCGCCAGCAGCAGTGCGGGACAGGGGACTGAAACTTTCTTT
CDR3 protein: CASSSAGQGTETFF

V gene: TRBV9
J gene: TRBJ1-2
clone size: NA
D gene: NA
CDR3 DNA: TGTGCCAGCAGCCCTCAGTCCGGGAGGAGTGGCTACACCTTC
CDR3 protein: CASSPQSGRSGYTF

V gene: TRBV18
J gene: TRBJ1-5
clone size: NA
D gene: TRBD1
CDR3 DNA: TGTGCCAGCTCACCGACAGGGGGAAATCAGCCCCAGCATTTT
CDR3 protein: CASSPTGGNQPQHF

V gene: TRBV6-4
J gene: TRBJ1-2
clone size: NA
D gene: NA
CDR3 DNA: TGTGCCAGCAGTGAACGATACGGACAGTCCTATGGCTACACCTTC
CDR3 protein: CASSERYGQSYGYTF

V gene: TRBV27
J gene: TRBJ1-6
clone size: NA
D gene: NA
CDR3 DNA: TGTGCCAGCAGTATCAGGGGAAATAATTCACCCCTCCACTTT
CDR3 protein: CASSIRGNNSPLHF

V gene: TRBV18
J gene: TRBJ2-7
clone size: NA
D gene: NA
CDR3 DNA: TGTGCCAGCTCACCCCCCCAGGGAGGCGGGGCCACCTACGAGCAGTACTTC
CDR3 protein: CASSPPQGGGATYEQYF

V gene: TRBV5-4
J gene: TRBJ2-7
clone size: NA
D gene: NA
CDR3 DNA: TGTGCCAGCACCTCGGTCGGCTCCTACGAGCAGTACTTC
CDR3 protein: CASTSVGSYEQYF

V gene: TRBV9
J gene: TRBJ1-4
clone size: NA
D gene: NA
CDR3 DNA: TGTGCCAGCAGCGTTTGGGCAGGGACAAATGAAAAACTGTTTTTT
CDR3 protein: CASSVWAGTNEKLFF

V gene: TRBV19
J gene: TRBJ1-6
clone size: NA
D gene: TRBD1
CDR3 DNA: TGTGCCAGTAGTATAGCCAGGGGGCGACCCCTCCACTTT
CDR3 protein: CASSIARGRPLHF

V gene: TRBV5-1
J gene: TRBJ1-2
clone size: once
D gene: TRBD1
CDR3 DNA: TGCGCCAGCAGCTTTGCAGGGGGATTCGACTACACCTTC
CDR3 protein: CASSFAGGFDYTF

V gene: TRBV12-3/TRBV12-4
J gene: TRBJ2-5
clone size: NA
D gene: NA
CDR3 DNA: TGTGCCAGCACCTATCCGGAACAGGAGACCCAGTACTTC
CDR3 protein: CASTYPEQETQYF

V gene: TRBV7-2
J gene: TRBJ2-3
clone size: NA
D gene: TRBD2
CDR3 DNA: TGTGCCAGCAGCGCCCAGCGGGGGGGCCGCACAGATACGCAGTATTTT
CDR3 protein: CASSAQRGGRTDTQYF